This TCR beta chain emerged from a study of blood T cell repertoires in COVID-19. Study-level background: Some COVID-19 samples were acute and others convalescent; all came from the United States, Italy and Spain.

J was trimmed by 4 bases and V by 0 bases; bases with no gene match: 10. Germline V gene data show CDR1 as WNHNN and CDR2 as SYGVQD (reference sequence). This CDR3 has 18 residues. Clones were sequenced by immunoSEQ multiplex PCR, and TCRdb holds only the in-frame ones, with some missing. The sample shows some 69,000 clones, more than 80% of them seen only once. The source of this sequence is a woman in her 70s with acute or convalescent COVID-19. The sequencing input was peripheral blood. The rearrangement uses TRBV10-1 and TRBJ2-2, with 8 bases that match TRBD2. DNA for the CDR3: TGCGCCAGCAGTGAGTCCCTCATGGCGGGAGGTGCCACCGGGGAGCTGTTTTTT. It yields the protein CASSESLMAGGATGELFF.